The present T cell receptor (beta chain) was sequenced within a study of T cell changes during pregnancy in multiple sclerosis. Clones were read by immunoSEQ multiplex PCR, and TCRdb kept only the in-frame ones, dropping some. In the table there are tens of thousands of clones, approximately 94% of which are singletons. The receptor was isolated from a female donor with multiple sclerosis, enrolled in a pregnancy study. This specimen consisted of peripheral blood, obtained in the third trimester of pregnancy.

CDR3 bases: TGTGCCAGCAGCTCCTATGACAGGGAAATGAGGGAGCAGTACTTC. Residues: CASSSYDREMREQYF. The chain recombines TRBV5-6 with TRBJ2-7, with TRBD1 matching 7 bases. Germline CDR1 and CDR2: SGHDT and YYEEEE. CDR3 length equals 15 residues. Trimming took 3 bases from V and 7 from J; bases not matched to a gene: 13.